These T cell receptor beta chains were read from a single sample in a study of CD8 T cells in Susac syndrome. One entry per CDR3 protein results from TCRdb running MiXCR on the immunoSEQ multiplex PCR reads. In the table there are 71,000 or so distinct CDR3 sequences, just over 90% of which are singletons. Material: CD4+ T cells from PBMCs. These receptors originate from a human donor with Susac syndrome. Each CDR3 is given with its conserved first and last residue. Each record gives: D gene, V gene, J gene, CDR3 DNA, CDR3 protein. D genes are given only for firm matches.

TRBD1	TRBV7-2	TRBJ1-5	TGTGCCAGCAGCTTCGACAGGGGGAATCAGCCCCAGCATTTT	CASSFDRGNQPQHF
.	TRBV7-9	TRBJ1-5	TGTGCCAGCAGCTCCCCAGCCGGACGGGACAATCAGCCCCAGCATTTT	CASSSPAGRDNQPQHF
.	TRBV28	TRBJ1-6	TGTGCCAGCAGTTTGGTGGGTGGGGTAAATTCACCCCTCCACTTT	CASSLVGGVNSPLHF
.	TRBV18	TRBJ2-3	TGTGCCAGCTCACCCATCGGCGGCACAGATACGCAGTATTTT	CASSPIGGTDTQYF
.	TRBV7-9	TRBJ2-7	TGTGCCAGCAGCTGGGGCAGGGCTGCCTACGAGCAGTACTTC	CASSWGRAAYEQYF
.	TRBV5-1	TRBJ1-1	TGCGCCAGCAGCTTCGTGTCGGCAGGGTCTGAAGCTTTCTTT	CASSFVSAGSEAFF
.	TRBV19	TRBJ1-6	TGTGCCAGTAGTATCGCCTACAGCCCCTATAATTCACCCCTCCACTTT	CASSIAYSPYNSPLHF
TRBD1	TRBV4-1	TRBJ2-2	TGCGCCAGCACACGGACAGGGGGCACCGGGGAGCTGTTTTTT	CASTRTGGTGELFF
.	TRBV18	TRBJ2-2	TGTGCCAGCTCACAAGACAGGAACGCCGGGGAGCTGTTTTTT	CASSQDRNAGELFF
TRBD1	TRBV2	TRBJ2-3	TGTGCCAGCAGTGGACAGGGGAGTAGGGATACGCAGTATTTT	CASSGQGSRDTQYF
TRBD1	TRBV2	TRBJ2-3	TGTGCCAGCAGTGAGACAGGGGCCGATACGCAGTATTTT	CASSETGADTQYF
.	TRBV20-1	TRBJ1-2	TGCAGTGCTAGACTCTTTTTGGGTCTCTATGGCTACACCTTC	CSARLFLGLYGYTF